This passage covers 4 T cell receptor beta chains from one sample sequenced in a study of molecular identifiers for immune sequencing clone quantification. MiXCR, run by TCRdb on the PCR reads, gives a single entry per CDR3 protein. Of about 630,000 distinct CDR3 sequences listed, about 25% were seen once; the top ten hold about 0.84%. The material sequenced was naive CD8+ T cells from blood, with Jurkat cell RNA spiked in. Sample subset: FACS-sorted CD8+CD4-CCR7+CD45RA+ naive T cells. The receptors were sampled from a human donor in good health. Some libraries in this study had Jurkat cell RNA spiked in.

The chain uses TRBV27 and TRBJ2-7; D is possibly TRBD2 (6 bases). The CDR3 runs 13 residues. The germline gives CDR1 MNHEY, CDR2 SMNVEV (reference sequence). Trimming took 7 bases from V and 6 from J, leaving 16 bases between them. As DNA, the CDR3 is TGTGCCAGCATGGATGGAGGGTCTGTCGAGCAGTACTTC. It codes for CASMDGGSVEQYF.

Concerning this clonotype itself: With a much larger clone just one base away, this may be a read error. This rearrangement joins TRBV7-6 to TRBJ2-3; TRBD2 aligns across 9 bases. This CDR3 spans 19 amino acids. V gave up 4 bases and J gave up 0 bases; unmatched junction bases: 14. Germline CDR1 reads SGHVS; CDR2 reads FNYEAQ. Written as DNA, the CDR3 is TGTGCCAGCAGCTATTTGGTGCGGGAGGGCCCCTTAAGCACAGATACGCAGTATTTT. Translation: CASSYLVREGPLSTDTQYF.

For this clonotype: This sequence may be a read error, since a much larger clone differs from it by one base. The V gene is TRBV12-3 or TRBV12-4, the J gene TRBJ2-3; D remains ambiguous. The CDR3 is 14 amino acids. Trimming took 10 bases from V and 0 from J, leaving 14 bases between them. The CDR3 is CANTAVGSTDTQYF. CDR3 DNA sequence: TGTGCCAACACGGCGGTCGGTAGCACAGATACGCAGTATTTT.

This clonotype was detected a few times. The chain has TRBV2 and TRBJ2-7, with 10 bases fitting TRBD2. This CDR3 has 15 amino acids. The germline CDR1 and CDR2 sequences are SNHLY and FYNNEI. The junction had 13 bases not matched to a gene; V was cut back by 8 bases and J by 6 bases. CDR3 sequence: CASYAEREGRFEQYF. CDR3 nucleotides: TGTGCCAGCTACGCTGAGCGGGAGGGCCGGTTCGAGCAGTACTTC.